This T cell receptor beta chain was sequenced for a study of T cells in Graves' hyperthyroidism and ophthalmopathy. Isolation of PBMCs was performed on around 9.3 ml fresh peripheral blood. In its sample, this clonotype was seen many times. CDR1 MNHNS and CDR2 SASEGT come from the germline V gene. CDR3 length equals 14 residues. With 8 bases removed from V and 2 bases from J, the gap between germline ends came to 16 bases. RNA transcripts served as the template for amplifying TCR beta CDR3 regions. RT-PCR in the first round (using the HTBI primer set) targeted the TCR CDR3. TCRdb reanalysed the multiplex PCR reads using MiXCR and keeps one entry per CDR3 protein. The table records about 520,000 distinct CDR3 sequences, approximately 24% of them present only once.

V is TRBV6-1 and J is TRBJ2-7, with a weak D call TRBD1 (6 bases). The sequenced sample consisted of blood. The sequence derives from a young woman with Graves' ophthalmopathy. CDR3 sequence (DNA): TGTGCCAGCTCAGACAGGACCTTCACCTACGAGCAGTACTTC. This sequence encodes CASSDRTFTYEQYF.